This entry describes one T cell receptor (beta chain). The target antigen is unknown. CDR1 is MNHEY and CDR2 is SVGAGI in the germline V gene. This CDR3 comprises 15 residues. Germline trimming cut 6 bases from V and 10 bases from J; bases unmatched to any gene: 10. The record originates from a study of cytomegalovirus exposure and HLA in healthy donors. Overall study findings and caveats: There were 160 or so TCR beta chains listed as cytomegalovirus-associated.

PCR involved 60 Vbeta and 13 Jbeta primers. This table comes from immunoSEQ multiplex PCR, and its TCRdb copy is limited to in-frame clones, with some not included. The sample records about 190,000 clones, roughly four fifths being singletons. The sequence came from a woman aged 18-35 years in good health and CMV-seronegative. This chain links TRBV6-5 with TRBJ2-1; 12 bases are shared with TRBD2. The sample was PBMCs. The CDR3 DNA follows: TGTGCCAGCAGCTTACTAGCGGGAGGAGCCGTGGAGCAGTTCTTC. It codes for CASSLLAGGAVEQFF.